A selection of T cell receptor beta chains follows, all from one sample in a study of radiation and T cells in renal cell carcinoma. Sequencing used immunoSEQ multiplex PCR; TCRdb keeps in-frame clones, though not all of them. The table has 150,000 or so clones, 88% seen once. Sample: blood, taken from a patient whose treatment included radiotherapy and nephrectomy. Every receptor here comes from a woman in her forties or fifties with renal cell carcinoma. CDR3s include the opening cysteine and the closing phenylalanine or tryptophan. The D gene is left open where the match is weak. Only some rows state a clone size, as once, few, many or a class for expanded clones.

D	V	size	J	DNA	CDR3
-	TRBV4-1	-	TRBJ1-4	TGCGCCAGCAGCCAAGATATGAAACCACCTAATGAAAAACTGTTTTTT	CASSQDMKPPNEKLFF
TRBD1	TRBV5-1	once	TRBJ1-4	TGCGCCAGCAGCTTGGCGGCAGGGGGTGAAAAACTGTTTTTT	CASSLAAGGEKLFF
-	TRBV6-6	-	TRBJ2-7	TGTGCCAGCAGTTTACAGGGTTATAACGAGCAGTACTTC	CASSLQGYNEQYF
TRBD1	TRBV18	-	TRBJ1-5	TGTGCCAGCTCACCGAGACAGGGCCTCAATCAGCCCCAGCATTTT	CASSPRQGLNQPQHF
-	TRBV28	-	TRBJ2-1	TGTGCCAGCAGACCCCCGCAGGGGTATGAGCAGTTCTTC	CASRPPQGYEQFF
-	TRBV11-1	-	TRBJ2-7	TGTGCCAGCAGCTTTCGCGGGGGCCTTTACGAGCAGTACTTC	CASSFRGGLYEQYF
TRBD1	TRBV19	-	TRBJ2-2	TGTGCCAGTCGGACAGGGGGCGGCACCGGGGAGCTGTTTTTT	CASRTGGGTGELFF
-	TRBV2	once	TRBJ1-1	TGTGCCAGCAGTGAACCTATCGCTGGCGCGCCTGAAGCTTTCTTT	CASSEPIAGAPEAFF
TRBD1	TRBV2	-	TRBJ2-7	TGTGCCAGCAGTGAATGGGGACAGGAAACCTACGAGCAGTACTTC	CASSEWGQETYEQYF
TRBD1	TRBV7-9	-	TRBJ1-5	TGTGCCAGCAGCTTAGTCGGACAGGGTAATCAGCCCCAGCATTTT	CASSLVGQGNQPQHF
-	TRBV2	-	TRBJ1-3	TGTGCCAGCAGTGACTATTCTGGAAACACCATATATTTT	CASSDYSGNTIYF
-	TRBV5-6	-	TRBJ1-3	TGTGCCAGCAGCATCACAGGGTCTGGAAACACCATATATTTT	CASSITGSGNTIYF
-	TRBV5-6	-	TRBJ1-4	TGTGCCAGCAGCTTGGTTGGGCAGGGTAGGGGTCCAAATGAAAAACTGTTTTTT	CASSLVGQGRGPNEKLFF
TRBD1	TRBV5-1	-	TRBJ2-1	TGCGCCAGCAGCTTGGGAGGGGGCTCGGACAATGAGCAGTTCTTC	CASSLGGGSDNEQFF
-	TRBV6-6	-	TRBJ2-7	TGTGCCAGCAGTTACACAGGCCAGCAGTACTTC	CASSYTGQQYF
TRBD2	TRBV5-4	-	TRBJ2-1	TGTGCCAGCAATGAGGGACTAGCAAGGGATGAGCAGTTCTTC	CASNEGLARDEQFF
-	TRBV10-3	-	TRBJ1-1	TGTGCCATCAGTGAGTCCTTCCGAGCTTTCTTT	CAISESFRAFF
TRBD2	TRBV4-1	-	TRBJ2-7	TGCGCCAGCAGCCAAGGACTAGCGGGGGGACTACCATACGAGCAGTACTTC	CASSQGLAGGLPYEQYF
-	TRBV14	-	TRBJ1-2	TGTGCCAGCAGCCCCCCGGGGGGCAGGCGCTACACCTTC	CASSPPGGRRYTF
-	TRBV9	-	TRBJ1-1	TGTGCCAGCAGCGTGGCACAGGATCGACCCCCTTTTTTCTTT	CASSVAQDRPPFFF
-	TRBV7-9	-	TRBJ2-2	TGTGCCAGCAGCCACCCTGTCGGAGGGCAACTACCGAACACCGGGGAGCTGTTTTTT	CASSHPVGGQLPNTGELFF
-	TRBV7-8	-	TRBJ1-3	TGTGCCAGCAGCCCCACTAAGGGGTTTCGGGCCCACTCTGGAAACACCATATATTTT	CASSPTKGFRAHSGNTIYF